The text below deals with one T cell receptor beta chain. Antigen: not known. RNA extraction and reverse transcription yielded cDNA as sequencing template. Sequenced by immunoSEQ multiplex PCR; TCRdb stores in-frame clones only, minus some. The data contain 60,000 to 85,000 clones, approximately 70% of them seen just once; the ten biggest clones take up about a quarter. This sample stems from a study of CD8+ T cells in alopecia areata. Treatment in this sample: oral pan-JAK inhibitor, 5-10 mg twice daily. Broader study findings: Scalp and blood samples kept many expanded lesional clones throughout tofacitinib.

The starting material was CD8+ T cells sorted from blood, obtained at week 24, from a patient treated with tofacitinib. The clonotype originates from a human donor with alopecia areata.

The CDR3 DNA is TGTGCCAGCAGCCACAGTTACACTGAAGCTTTCTTT. It specifies CASSHSYTEAFF. V gene TRBV25-1 combines with J gene TRBJ1-1, with D unresolved. V was shortened by 6 bases and J by 3 bases, with 8 bases between the two germline ends. In germline, CDR1 is MGHDK, CDR2 SYGVNS. The CDR3 runs 12 residues.